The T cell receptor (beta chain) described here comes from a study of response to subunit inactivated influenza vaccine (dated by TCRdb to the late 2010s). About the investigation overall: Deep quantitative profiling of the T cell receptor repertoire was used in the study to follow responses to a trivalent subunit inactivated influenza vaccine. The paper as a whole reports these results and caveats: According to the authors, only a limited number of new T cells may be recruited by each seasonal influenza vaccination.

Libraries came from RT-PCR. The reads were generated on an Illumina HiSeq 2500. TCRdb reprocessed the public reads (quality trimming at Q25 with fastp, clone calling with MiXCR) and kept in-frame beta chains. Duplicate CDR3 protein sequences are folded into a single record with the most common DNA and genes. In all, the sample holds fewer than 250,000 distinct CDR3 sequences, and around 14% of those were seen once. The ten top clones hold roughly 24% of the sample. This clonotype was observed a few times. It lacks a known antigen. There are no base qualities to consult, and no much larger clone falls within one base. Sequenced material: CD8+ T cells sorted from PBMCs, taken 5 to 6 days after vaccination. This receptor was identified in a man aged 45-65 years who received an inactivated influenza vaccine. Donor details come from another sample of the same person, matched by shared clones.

The encoded CDR3 is CASSPGGGYGYTF. Read as DNA, the sequence is TGTGCCAGCAGCCCCGGCGGGGGCTATGGCTACACCTTC. The sequence joins TRBV6-1 to TRBJ1-2; TRBD1 might be the D gene, on 5 matching bases. Inclusive of the bounding cysteine and phenylalanine, the CDR3 is 13 residues long. Just CDR3 DNA is preserved here, 39 bases in frame from base 1. The germline V gene sets CDR1 to MNHNS and CDR2 to SASEGT. V drops 6 bases and J drops 4 bases, leaving 12 bases in between.